The present T cell receptor beta chain was sequenced within a study of T cell repertoires in ileal Crohn's disease. Across the study: Median disease duration was 7.9 years; 35% smoked at surgery. All patients had surgery for stricturing (around 60%) or penetrating (39%) disease.

Data came from immunoSEQ multiplex PCR; TCRdb stores just in-frame clones and leaves some out. Seen here are tens of thousands of clones, about three quarters observed once, and the top ten hold around 5.6%. Germline V gives CDR1 SGHRS, CDR2 YFSETQ. After removal of 2 bases from V and 1 base from J, the junction contained 5 bases not matched to a gene. The CDR3 covers 16 residues. A remark on this clone: Its antigen is as yet unknown.

Regarding the study as a whole: All patients with clonality above 26.8% had endoscopic recurrence. Compared with CD4 T cells, sorted CD8 cells carried more expanded clones.

This receptor was obtained from an adult with Crohn's disease. The rearrangement links TRBV5-1 to TRBJ2-3, with TRBD1 identical over 9 bases. The sequencing sample was made of ileal tissue. The CDR3 spells CASSLIGDRGTDTQYF. In DNA form, the CDR3 reads TGCGCCAGCAGCTTAATAGGGGACAGGGGCACAGATACGCAGTATTTT.